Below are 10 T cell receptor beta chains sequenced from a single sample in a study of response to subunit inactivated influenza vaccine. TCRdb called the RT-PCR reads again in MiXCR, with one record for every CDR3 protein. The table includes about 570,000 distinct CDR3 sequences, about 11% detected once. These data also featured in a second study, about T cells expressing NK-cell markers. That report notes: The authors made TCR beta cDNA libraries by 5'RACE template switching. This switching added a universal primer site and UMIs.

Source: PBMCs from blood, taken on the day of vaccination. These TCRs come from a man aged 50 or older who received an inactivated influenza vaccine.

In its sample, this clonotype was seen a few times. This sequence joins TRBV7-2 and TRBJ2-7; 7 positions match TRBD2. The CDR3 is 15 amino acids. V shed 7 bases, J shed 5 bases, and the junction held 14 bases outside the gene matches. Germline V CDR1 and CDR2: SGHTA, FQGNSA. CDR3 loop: CASKLMSSGNNEQYF. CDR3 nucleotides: TGTGCCAGCAAGCTTATGTCCAGCGGGAACAACGAGCAGTACTTC.

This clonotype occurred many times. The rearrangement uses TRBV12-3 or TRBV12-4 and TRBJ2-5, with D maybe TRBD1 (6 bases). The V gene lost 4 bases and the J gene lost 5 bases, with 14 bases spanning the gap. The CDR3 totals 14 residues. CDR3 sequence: CASSSQGFGETQYF. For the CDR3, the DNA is TGTGCCAGCAGTTCACAGGGTTTCGGGGAGACCCAGTACTTC.

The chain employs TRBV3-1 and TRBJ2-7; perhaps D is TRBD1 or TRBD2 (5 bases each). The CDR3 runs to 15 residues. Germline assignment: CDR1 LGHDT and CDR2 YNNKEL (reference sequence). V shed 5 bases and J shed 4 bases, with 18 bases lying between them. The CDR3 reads CASSDPGRGQYEQYF. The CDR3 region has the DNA TGTGCCAGCAGCGATCCGGGACGTGGGCAGTACGAGCAGTACTTC.

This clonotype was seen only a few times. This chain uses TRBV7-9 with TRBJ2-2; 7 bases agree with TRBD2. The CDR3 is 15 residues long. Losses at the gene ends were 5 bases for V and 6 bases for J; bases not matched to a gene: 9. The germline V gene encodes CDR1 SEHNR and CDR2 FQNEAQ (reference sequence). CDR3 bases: TGTGCCAGCAGCAAGCGGGGCTATGGCGCCGGGGAGCTGTTTTTT. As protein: CASSKRGYGAGELFF.

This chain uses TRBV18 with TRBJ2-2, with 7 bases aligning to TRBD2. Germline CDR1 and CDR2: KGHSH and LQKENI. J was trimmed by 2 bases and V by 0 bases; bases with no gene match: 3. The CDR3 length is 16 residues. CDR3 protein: CASSPPQRGNTGELFF. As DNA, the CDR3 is TGTGCCAGCTCACCACCCCAGCGGGGAAACACCGGGGAGCTGTTTTTT.

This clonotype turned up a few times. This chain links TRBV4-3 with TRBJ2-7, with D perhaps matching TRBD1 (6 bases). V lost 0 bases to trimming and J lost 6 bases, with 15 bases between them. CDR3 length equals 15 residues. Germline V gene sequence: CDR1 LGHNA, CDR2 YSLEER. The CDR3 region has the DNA TGCGCCAGCAGCCAAGATCTTGTGACAGGATCCGAGCAGTACTTC. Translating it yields CASSQDLVTGSEQYF.

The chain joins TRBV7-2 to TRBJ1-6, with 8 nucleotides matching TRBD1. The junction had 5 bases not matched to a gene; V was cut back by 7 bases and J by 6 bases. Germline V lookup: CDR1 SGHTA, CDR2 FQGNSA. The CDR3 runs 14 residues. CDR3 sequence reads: CASNQGALNSPLHF. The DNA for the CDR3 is TGTGCCAGCAACCAGGGGGCTCTTAATTCACCCCTCCACTTT. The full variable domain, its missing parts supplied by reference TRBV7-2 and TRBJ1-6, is GAGVSQSPSNKVTEKGKDVELRCDPISGHTALYWYRQSLGQGLEFLIYFQGNSAPDKSGLPSDRFSAERTGGSVSTLTIQRTQQEDSAVYLCASNQGALNSPLHFGNGTRLTVT.

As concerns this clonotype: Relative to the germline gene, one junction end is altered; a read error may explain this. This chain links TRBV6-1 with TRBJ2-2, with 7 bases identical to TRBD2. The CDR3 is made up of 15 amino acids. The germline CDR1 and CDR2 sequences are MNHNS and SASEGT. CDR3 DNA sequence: TGTGCCAGCAGCGAAGCGGGAAAAGGGGCCGGGGAGCTGTTTTTT. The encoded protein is CASSEAGKGAGELFF.

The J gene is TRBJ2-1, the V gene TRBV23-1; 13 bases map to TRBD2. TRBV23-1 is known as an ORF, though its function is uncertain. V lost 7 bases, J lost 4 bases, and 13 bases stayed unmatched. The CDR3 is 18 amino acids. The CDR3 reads CASNRFPGLAGQYNEQFF. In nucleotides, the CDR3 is TGCGCCAGCAATCGTTTTCCGGGACTAGCGGGACAATACAATGAGCAGTTCTTC.

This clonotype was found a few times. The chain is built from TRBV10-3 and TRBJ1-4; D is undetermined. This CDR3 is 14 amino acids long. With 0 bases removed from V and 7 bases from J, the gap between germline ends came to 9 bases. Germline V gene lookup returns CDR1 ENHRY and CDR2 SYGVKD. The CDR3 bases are TGTGCCATCAGTGAGTCCCAGGAGGCTGAAAAACTGTTTTTT. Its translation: CAISESQEAEKLFF.